This record looks at one T cell receptor (beta chain) sequence and its context. Its antigen remains undetermined. There are no base qualities to consult, and no much larger clone falls within one base. These data originate in a study of shared clonotypes between healthy human individuals (dated by TCRdb to 2020 to 2022). In terms of the full investigation: A few men and a couple of women, aged 18 to 49 years, made up the cohort. For each donor, CD4 naive and CD4 memory were each given three plates, CD8 naive was given two plates, and CD8 memory was given one plate. To estimate repertoire size and how much clonotype sharing occurs between individuals, the study deeply sequenced the blood TCR repertoires of 5 or 6 healthy adults. To increase sequencing depth and limit assay-specific biases, different laboratories used diverse techniques to prepare libraries and sequence TCR repertoires. Each donor's leukapheresis produced roughly between roughly 0.85 and 9 billion PBMCs. What the authors observed across the whole study: The genetic and exposure-history diversity represented was limited by the small number of donors. Even with the large sequencing depth, rarefaction of the sorted-subset datasets indicated that sequencing was incomplete. Estimated clonotype richness was generally larger for naive than for memory subsets. Based on pairwise subsampling, the degree of clonotype sharing among donors was expected to be affected by sequencing depth. Compared with non-shared clonotypes, the clonotypes found in all four sorted-subset donors had higher generation probabilities. When a few donors were compared, the shared fraction of clonotypes was around 5.1% for naive CD4, approximately 3.5% for naive CD8, 2.3% for memory CD4, and around 0.4% for memory CD8. Sampling was restricted to blood, and TCR repertoires in tissue are likely to differ from TCR repertoires in blood.

The donors were healthy, HIV-negative adults with no recently reported acute infections or vaccinations. Every donor was a Caucasian adult residing in Nashville, Tennessee, USA. Magnetic negative selection was used to enrich CD4+ T cells, after which naive cells were positively selected on CD45RA and the negative fraction became the memory subset. After blood collection by leukapheresis, PBMCs were isolated using Ficoll-Histopaque density gradient centrifugation and then cryopreserved in the vapor phase of liquid nitrogen. Analytical flow cytometry was used to check the purity and quantity of each magnetically sorted T cell population. From each sorted fraction, genomic DNA was isolated and quantified by UV absorbance on a Nanodrop 2000c. The CDR3 covers 13 residues, taking in both the cysteine and the phenylalanine. Only the CDR3 part of the read is kept: 39 bases, read in frame from the first base. In the germline V gene, CDR1 corresponds to SQVTM and CDR2 to ANQGSEA. Germline trimming amounts to 0 bases on V and 7 bases on J, with 4 as the count of junction bases outside the gene matches.

TCR CDR3 regions were amplified from genomic DNA by multiplex PCR using the deep immunoSEQ assay. Extracted genomic DNA from each cell subset was distributed evenly across all wells of several immunoSEQ 96-well plates, and each plate was treated as a replicate. For sorted subsets, roughly 0.2 ug genomic DNA, equal to some 30,000 T cell genomes, was loaded into each replicate PCR. Purified libraries were quantified with a Qubit 3.0 fluorometer, sized on a Bioanalyzer 2100, and re-quantified with the KAPA Library Quantification kit. Every immunoSEQ 96-well plate was sequenced on a dedicated single-read 150-cycle Illumina NextSeq 550 flow cell. The published analysis was carried out like this. Because the immunoSEQ output held only junctional sequences and lacked quality scores, the filtering could not match the filtering applied to full-length reads. Sequences were annotated with PyIR, a Python wrapper for IgBLAST v1.9, and V/J genes and CDR3 were assigned using IMGT germline references. Reads were removed for weak V/J assignments (E-value above 1e-6), missing CDR3, stop codons, out-of-frame junctions, or ambiguous translated residues. V3J clonotypes were defined by identical inferred V gene, J gene, and CDR3 amino acid sequence. Percentage overlap between repertoires was calculated by dividing the number of shared unique clonotypes by the size of the smaller repertoire. Repertoire richness was assessed with RTK rarefaction, the Chao1 estimator, and Recon v2.1 estimates of unobserved clonotypes. For all TCRbeta clonotypes obtained by the gDNA method from several donors, generation probabilities were computed with OLGA. Entries here come from immuneACCESS through TCRdb and include only in-frame sequences with V and J called. Some clones fail to appear in such tables; in the studies checked, an unresolved V gene covers under half of the shortfall, and the cause of the remainder is unknown. Clone size and V and J calls were adopted from that table, with D and trimming inferred from the DNA. Across this sample there are 2,500,000 or so clones, with approximately 90% seen only once. In total, the top ten clones hold approximately 0.39% of the sample.

In this chain, TRBV29-1 is recombined with TRBJ1-2, with 8 bases in between that match TRBD1. Sequencing was carried out using naive CD4+ T cells from PBMCs. Reading the label with the study, this specimen's cell subset or site is: CD45RA+ positively selected. The TCR comes from a young man in good health. Some clones in this sample may be carry-over from other donors' samples. At the DNA level, the sequence is TGCAGCGTTGAAGAGACAGGGGTTGGTGGCTACACCTTC. This encodes CSVEETGVGGYTF.